A selection of T cell receptor beta chains follows, all from one sample in a study of T cells in Graves' hyperthyroidism and ophthalmopathy. TCRdb fed the multiplex PCR reads into MiXCR, producing one record per CDR3 protein. The data hold under 450,000 distinct CDR3 sequences, with roughly 13% observed a single time. The sample taken for sequencing was blood. All receptors derive from a man between 25 and 39 years old with Graves' hyperthyroidism that later progressed to Graves' ophthalmopathy. Both conserved end residues are part of each CDR3. The order of the fields is V gene, CDR3 protein.

>TRBV7-9
CASSLAFGYTF
>TRBV4-1
CASSPGLAGALAKNIQYF
>TRBV2
CASSRTGDGNTIYF
>TRBV3-1
CASSREGRAAKNIQYF
>TRBV5-5
CASSREKGLPQHF
>TRBV20-1
CSASWLAAGHNEQFF
>TRBV3-1
CASSQGQGNLYEQYF
>TRBV7-2
CASSPPWGRKTQYF
>TRBV15
CATSRVPRSKGTGELFF
>TRBV24-1
CATSDIGREQYF
>TRBV29-1
CSATGDSNQPQHF
>TRBV6-1
CASSNTGGFNQPQHF
>TRBV9
CASSDPGTQTFNEQFF
>TRBV28
CASSLKAGGYKETQYF
>TRBV20-1
CSAQEGTGSEKLFF
>TRBV5-1
CASSLGTTGGEQYF
>TRBV11-3
CASSWTSGGASEQFF
>TRBV10-2
CASSHDSSYEQYF
>TRBV3-1
CASSQDGGVWDEQFF
>TRBV7-3
CASSPGLAGGISSYNEQFF
>TRBV27
CASRATGPLGLALHF
>TRBV10-2
CASSPDVAYEQYF
>TRBV6-6
CASSYPNPSTGEGLRIEAFF
>TRBV6-1
CASSGPSGGPGIQYF